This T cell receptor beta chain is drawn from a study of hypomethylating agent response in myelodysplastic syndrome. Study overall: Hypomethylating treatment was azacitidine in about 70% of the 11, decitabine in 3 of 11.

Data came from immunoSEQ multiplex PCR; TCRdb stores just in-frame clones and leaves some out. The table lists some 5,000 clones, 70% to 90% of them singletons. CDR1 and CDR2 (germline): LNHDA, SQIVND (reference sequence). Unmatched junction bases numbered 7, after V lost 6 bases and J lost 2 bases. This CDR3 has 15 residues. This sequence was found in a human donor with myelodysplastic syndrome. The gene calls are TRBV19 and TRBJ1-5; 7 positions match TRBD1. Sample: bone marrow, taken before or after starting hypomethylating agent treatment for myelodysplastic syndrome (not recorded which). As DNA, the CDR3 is TGTGCCAGTAGCTCGACAGGGAACGGCAATCAGCCCCAGCATTTT. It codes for CASSSTGNGNQPQHF.